This paragraph covers one TCR beta chain sequence. The antigen it binds to is not known. No base quality information exists; no much larger clone differs at one position. The collaborating institutions used their own protocols to collect whole blood in K2EDTA tubes. For TCRbeta analysis, collaborators shipped samples as frozen whole blood, isolated PBMCs, or DNA extracted from either of those sample types. The sample comes from a study of blood T cell repertoires in COVID-19 (dated by TCRdb to about 2020). The study in broad terms: Samples covering the acute and convalescent phases of COVID-19 were provided by collaborators in the United States, Italy and Spain. The prospective study material was composed of cDNA or gDNA derived from T cells, B-cell-depleted T cells, or PBMCs. Deeply sampled blood TCRbeta repertoires from subjects exposed to, actively infected with, or recovered from COVID-19 were included in the dataset. The repertoires were released in a freely available public database intended as a resource for research on the immune response to SARS-CoV-2. The samples were drawn from two sources: the first 160 participants of the ongoing ImmuneRACE study, and some 1,300 subjects contributed by 6 global collaborators. The sample metadata nearly always contained a de-identified subject ID, COVID-19 status, age in years and sex. HLA class I and class II types, where available, came from metadata supplied by the sample provider rather than from assay-based typing. Overall study results and their limits: The quantity of clinical and demographic metadata differed by source and by participant and was supplied without curation.

The immunoSEQ Assay, a bias-controlled multiplex PCR, was used to amplify TCRbeta CDR3 regions from genomic DNA. For the original study's pipeline: The number of nucleated cells in each sample was estimated by amplification of reference gene primers within the assay. Sequence reads were collapsed and filtered to measure the absolute abundance of every unique TCRbeta CDR3 rearrangement. Productive Simpson clonality was computed per sample as the square root of Simpson's diversity index over productive rearrangements. This is the immuneACCESS table as TCRdb keeps it, with only in-frame sequences that have V and J called. A part of the clones is gone; compared with another copy, unresolved V genes explain less than half, and the rest is unexplained. V and J calls and clone size follow that table, whereas D and trimming were derived from the DNA. The sample records 120,000 to 150,000 clones, around four fifths of which are singletons. Jointly, the top ten make up 1.5% to 2% of the sample.

V ends up 2 bases short and J 2 bases short, with an unmatched junction base count of 4. Including the terminal cysteine and phenylalanine, the CDR3 comprises 16 residues. CDR3 DNA is the only sequence kept; it has 48 bases, read in frame from the first base. Based on the germline V gene, the CDR1 and CDR2 sequences are SGHDT and YYEEEE. Sequencing used peripheral blood. The receptor chain draws on TRBV5-6 and TRBJ2-3; 11 nucleotides in the junction match TRBD2. This receptor was obtained from a human donor in a cohort sampled during active COVID-19. The DNA reads TGTGCCAGCAGCTTCCCGGGACTAGCGGACACAGATACGCAGTATTTT. This gives the protein CASSFPGLADTDTQYF. Where the CDR3 stops, the reference TRBV5-6 and TRBJ2-3 genes take over; the full variable domain is DAGVTQSPTHLIKTRGQQVTLRCSPKSGHDTVSWYQQALGQGPQFIFQYYEEEERQRGNFPDRFSGHQFPNYSSELNVNALLLGDSALYLCASSFPGLADTDTQYFGPGTRLTVL.